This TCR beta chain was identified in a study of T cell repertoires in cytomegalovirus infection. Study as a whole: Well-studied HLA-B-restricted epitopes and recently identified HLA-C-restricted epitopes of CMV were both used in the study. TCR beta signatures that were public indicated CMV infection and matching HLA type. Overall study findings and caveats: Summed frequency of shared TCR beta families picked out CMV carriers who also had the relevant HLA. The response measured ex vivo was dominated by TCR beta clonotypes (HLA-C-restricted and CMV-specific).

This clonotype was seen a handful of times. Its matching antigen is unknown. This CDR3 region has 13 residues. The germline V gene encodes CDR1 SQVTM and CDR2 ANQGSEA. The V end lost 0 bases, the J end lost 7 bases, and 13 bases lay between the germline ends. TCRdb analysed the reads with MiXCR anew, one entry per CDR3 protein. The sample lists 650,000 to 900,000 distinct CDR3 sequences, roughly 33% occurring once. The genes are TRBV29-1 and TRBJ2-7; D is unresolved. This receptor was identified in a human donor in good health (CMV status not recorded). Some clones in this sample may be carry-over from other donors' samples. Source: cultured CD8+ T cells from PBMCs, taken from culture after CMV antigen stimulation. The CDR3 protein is CSVEDLDLLEQYF. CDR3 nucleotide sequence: TGCAGCGTTGAAGATCTTGACCTCCTGGAGCAGTACTTC.